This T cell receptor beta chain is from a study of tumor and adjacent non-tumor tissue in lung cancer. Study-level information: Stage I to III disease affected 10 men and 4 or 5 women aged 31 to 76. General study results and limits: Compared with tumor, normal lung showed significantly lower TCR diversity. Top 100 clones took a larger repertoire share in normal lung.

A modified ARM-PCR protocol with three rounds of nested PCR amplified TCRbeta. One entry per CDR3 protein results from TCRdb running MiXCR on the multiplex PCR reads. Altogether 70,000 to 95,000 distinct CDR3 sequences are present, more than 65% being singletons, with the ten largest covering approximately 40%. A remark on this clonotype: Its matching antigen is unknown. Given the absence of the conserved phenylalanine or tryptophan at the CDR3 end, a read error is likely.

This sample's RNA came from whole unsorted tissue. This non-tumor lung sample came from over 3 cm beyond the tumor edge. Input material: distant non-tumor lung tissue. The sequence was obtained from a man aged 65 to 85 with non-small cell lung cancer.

The CDR3 protein is CASSRWGTYYGYTL. DNA for the CDR3: TGTGCCAGTAGCCGGTGGGGCACATACTATGGCTACACCTTA. This chain uses TRBV12-3 or TRBV12-4 with TRBJ1-2; the D gene is possibly TRBD1 (5 bases). CDR3 size: 14 residues. Trimming stripped 9 bases from V and 3 bases from J, with 17 bases between.